The clone carrying this T cell receptor beta chain was seen more than once but under ten times. No antigen is known for it. TCRdb fed the RT-PCR reads into MiXCR, producing one record per CDR3 protein. The repertoire holds roughly 700,000 distinct CDR3 sequences, with approximately 14% as singletons. The record originates from a study of response to subunit inactivated influenza vaccine. Between the trimmed V and J ends, which lost 7 bases and 2 bases, there was a span of 8 bases. The CDR3 is made up of 13 amino acids. Findings and limits, study-wide: Authors suggested each seasonal flu vaccination may recruit only limited numbers of new T cells.

The chain combines TRBV12-3 or TRBV12-4 with TRBJ2-2; D uncertain. Specimen: PBMCs from blood, collected around 15 days before vaccination. This clonotype originated in a middle-aged man who received an inactivated influenza vaccine. CDR3 in DNA: TGTGCCAGCACCCCTCCCAACACCGGGGAGCTGTTTTTT. It yields the protein CASTPPNTGELFF.